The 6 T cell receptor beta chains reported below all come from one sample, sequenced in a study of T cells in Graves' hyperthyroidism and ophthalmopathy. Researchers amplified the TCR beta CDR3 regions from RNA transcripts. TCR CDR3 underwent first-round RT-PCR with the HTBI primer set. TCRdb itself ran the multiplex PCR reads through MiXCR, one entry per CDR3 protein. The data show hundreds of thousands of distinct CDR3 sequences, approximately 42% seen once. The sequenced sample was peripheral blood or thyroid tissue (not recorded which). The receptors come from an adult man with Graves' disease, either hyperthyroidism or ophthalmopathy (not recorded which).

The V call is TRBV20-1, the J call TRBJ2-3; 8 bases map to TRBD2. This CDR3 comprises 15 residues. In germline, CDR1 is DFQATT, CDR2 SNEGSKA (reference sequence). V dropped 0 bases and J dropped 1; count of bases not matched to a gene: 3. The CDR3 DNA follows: TGCAGTGCTAGAGACCAGACTAGCGGCACAGATACGCAGTATTTT. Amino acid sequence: CSARDQTSGTDTQYF.

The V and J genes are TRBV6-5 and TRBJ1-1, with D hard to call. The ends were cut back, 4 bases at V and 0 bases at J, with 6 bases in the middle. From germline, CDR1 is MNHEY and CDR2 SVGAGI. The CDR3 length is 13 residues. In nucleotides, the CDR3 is TGTGCCAGCAGTTGGTCCATGAACACTGAAGCTTTCTTT. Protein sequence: CASSWSMNTEAFF.

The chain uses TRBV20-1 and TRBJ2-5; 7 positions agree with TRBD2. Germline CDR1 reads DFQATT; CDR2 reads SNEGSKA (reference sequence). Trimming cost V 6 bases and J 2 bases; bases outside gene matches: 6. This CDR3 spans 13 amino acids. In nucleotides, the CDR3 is TGCAGTGCCCCGATCGGGGGGCAAGAGACCCAGTACTTC. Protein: CSAPIGGQETQYF.

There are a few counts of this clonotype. CDR3 residues: CATRDPNSPLHF. The CDR3 DNA reads TGTGCCACCCGGGACCCTAATTCACCCCTCCACTTT. The chain combines TRBV10-3 with TRBJ1-6; D perhaps matches TRBD1 (5 bases). CDR1 is ENHRY, CDR2 SYGVKD, per germline. V lost 10 bases and J lost 6, with 10 bases in between. The CDR3 is 12 residues long.

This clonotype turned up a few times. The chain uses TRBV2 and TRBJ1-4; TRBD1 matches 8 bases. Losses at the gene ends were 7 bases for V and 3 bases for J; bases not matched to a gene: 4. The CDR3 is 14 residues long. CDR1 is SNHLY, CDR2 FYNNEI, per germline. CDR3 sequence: CASTKDRANEKLFF. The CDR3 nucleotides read TGTGCCAGCACCAAGGACAGGGCTAATGAAAAACTGTTTTTT.

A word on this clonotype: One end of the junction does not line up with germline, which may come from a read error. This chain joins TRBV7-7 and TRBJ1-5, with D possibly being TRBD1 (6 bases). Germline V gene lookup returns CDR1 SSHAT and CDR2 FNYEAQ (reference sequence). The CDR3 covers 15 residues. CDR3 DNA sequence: TGTGCTAGCAGCCCCCCTGGGGGCGGCAATCAGCCCCAGCATTTT. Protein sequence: CASSPPGGGNQPQHF.